The source of this TCR beta chain is a study of blood T cell repertoires in COVID-19. Study at large: PBMCs, B-cell-depleted T cells, or T cells provided the cDNA or gDNA that made up the material.

The cohort comprised adults aged about 18 to 90 years residing in about two dozen US areas. Clinical histories supplied by participants themselves formed the basis of cohort assignment. As handled by the study authors: The assay estimated nucleated cells by amplifying reference gene primers. Clones were sequenced by immunoSEQ multiplex PCR, and TCRdb holds only the in-frame ones, with some missing. V and J calls and clone size are copied from that table; D and trimming were computed from the DNA. The sample holds around 300,000 clones, more than 80% seen once. After removal of 5 bases from V and 2 bases from J, the junction contained 6 bases not matched to a gene. CDR3 length equals 15 residues. Per the germline V gene, CDR1 is SGHRS and CDR2 is YFSETQ.

The chain employs TRBV5-1 and TRBJ2-5; 10 nucleotides line up with TRBD2. This TCR came from a woman younger than 30 who had recovered from COVID-19. Sample: PBMCs or T cells enriched from blood (not recorded which). CDR3 loop: CASSHSGGTQETQYF. In nucleotides, the CDR3 is TGCGCCAGCAGTCATAGCGGGGGGACTCAAGAGACCCAGTACTTC.